Each of the 13 T cell receptor beta chains below was sequenced from the same sample in a study of blood T cell repertoires in COVID-19. Profiled with immunoSEQ multiplex PCR; TCRdb holds only in-frame clones, not every one. The profile shows some 400,000 clones, roughly 89% of them singletons. The sequenced material came from peripheral blood. Receptor source: a man aged 18 to 35 with active or convalescent COVID-19.

The CDR3 DNA reads as TGTGCCAGTAGTATGGATGGGGGGACAGATACGCAGTATTTT. This gives the protein CASSMDGGTDTQYF. V is TRBV19 and J is TRBJ2-3; TRBD2 is a possible D gene (6 bases). Trimming took 3 bases from V and 3 from J, leaving 10 bases between them. CDR3 length: 14 amino acids. Germline V gene sequence: CDR1 LNHDA, CDR2 SQIVND (reference sequence).

This chain joins TRBV4-3 and TRBJ1-4; no clear D gene. This CDR3 is built from 15 residues. Germline values: CDR1 LGHNA, CDR2 YSLEER. V gave up 1 base and J gave up 4 bases, with 10 bases separating them. As DNA, the CDR3 is TGCGCCAGCAGCCAAGGCTTGGTCTATAATGAAAAACTGTTTTTT. Translating gives CASSQGLVYNEKLFF.

The rearrangement uses TRBV18 and TRBJ1-1; 7 bases fit TRBD1. Germline V CDR1 and CDR2: KGHSH, LQKENI. This CDR3 region has 19 residues. The V segment lost 4 bases and the J segment 0 bases; nucleotides outside the gene matches: 17. CDR3 nucleotides: TGTGCCAGCTCACTGTATTCTTTGACAGGGACAAAAATGAACACTGAAGCTTTCTTT. Protein sequence: CASSLYSLTGTKMNTEAFF. Looking up the rest from reference TRBV18 and TRBJ1-1 gives the full variable domain: NAGVMQNPRHLVRRRGQEARLRCSPMKGHSHVYWYRQLPEEGLKFMVYLQKENIIDESGMPKERFSAEFPKEGPSILRIQQVVRGDSAAYFCASSLYSLTGTKMNTEAFFGQGTRLTVV.

The genes are TRBV28 and TRBJ1-5, with 9 positions matching TRBD1. This CDR3 region has 15 residues. Germline CDR1 and CDR2: MDHEN and SYDVKM. V lost 7 bases, J lost 4 bases, and 8 bases stayed unmatched. The CDR3 nucleotides read TGTGCCAGCAATGATTATGGGACAGGGAATCAGCCCCAGCATTTT. It specifies CASNDYGTGNQPQHF.

This clone was picked up one time. The chain carries TRBV6-1 and TRBJ1-2; no definite D call. This CDR3 spans 15 amino acids. V was shortened by 2 bases and J by 9 bases, with 19 bases between the two germline ends. In germline, CDR1 is MNHNS, CDR2 SASEGT. This CDR3 reads CASSEHRLSGLSYTF. The CDR3 DNA reads as TGTGCCAGCAGTGAACATCGACTATCAGGCTTAAGCTACACCTTC.

The chain employs TRBV9 and TRBJ2-1; D possibly corresponds to TRBD2 (7 bases). The CDR3 covers 16 residues. Germline V lookup: CDR1 SGDLS, CDR2 YYNGEE. Trimming stripped 3 bases from V and 5 bases from J, with 18 bases between. Here the CDR3 reads CASSERGGLTDNEQFF. As DNA, the CDR3 is TGTGCCAGCAGCGAGAGGGGGGGACTAACCGACAATGAGCAGTTCTTC.

This clone was seen once. The rearrangement uses TRBV4-1 and TRBJ2-2; TRBD1 agrees at 7 bases. V dropped 2 bases and J dropped 4; count of bases not matched to a gene: 7. CDR1 is MGHRA and CDR2 is YSYEKL in the germline V gene. This CDR3 has 16 amino acids. The CDR3 bases are TGCGCCAGCAGCCAAATGGGACAGCTCGTCACCGGGGAGCTGTTTTTT. As protein: CASSQMGQLVTGELFF.

The chain employs TRBV6-5 and TRBJ1-6; weak D call: TRBD1 (5 bases). V dropped 6 bases and J dropped 7 bases, with 10 bases sitting between them. The CDR3 has 13 residues. Germline values: CDR1 MNHEY, CDR2 SVGAGI. The CDR3 sequence is CASRRDRNSPLHF. CDR3 DNA: TGTGCCAGCAGACGCGACAGAAATTCACCCCTCCACTTT.

The chain recombines TRBV28 with TRBJ2-1; 12 nucleotides match TRBD2. The CDR3 runs 16 residues. Germline V lookup: CDR1 MDHEN, CDR2 SYDVKM. V trimming: 6 bases; J trimming: 8 bases; junction bases outside the gene matches: 11. The CDR3 region is CASSQPLAGGVDEQFF. The DNA for the CDR3 is TGTGCCAGCAGCCAACCCCTAGCGGGGGGGGTCGATGAGCAGTTCTTC.

V usage is TRBV27 and J usage is TRBJ2-7; 9 nucleotides align to TRBD1. The CDR3 covers 14 residues. Germline V gene sequence: CDR1 MNHEY, CDR2 SMNVEV (reference sequence). V was pared by 8 bases and J by 1 base, with 6 bases of the junction left unmatched. CDR3 nucleotide sequence: TGTGCCAGCGGCGGGACAGGGATGTCCTACGAGCAGTACTTC. Translation: CASGGTGMSYEQYF.

The sample holds one count of this clone. The chain recombines TRBV4-2 with TRBJ1-1; perhaps TRBD1 as D (5 bases). Trimming took 3 bases from V and 0 from J, leaving 17 bases between them. The CDR3 consists of 17 residues. Per germline, CDR1 LGHNA and CDR2 YNFKEQ. CDR3 nucleotide sequence: TGTGCCAGCAGCCACGCCCCTGGAACAGGATTGAACACTGAAGCTTTCTTT. Residues: CASSHAPGTGLNTEAFF.

The chain has TRBV2 and TRBJ2-2, with a tentative D call TRBD1 (6 bases). The CDR3 length is 14 residues. Germline CDR1 is SNHLY and CDR2 is FYNNEI. V shed 5 bases and J shed 2 bases, with 9 bases lying between them. CDR3: CASSSGTNTGELFF. The CDR3 bases are TGTGCCAGCAGTTCCGGGACAAACACCGGGGAGCTGTTTTTT.

This chain uses TRBV29-1 with TRBJ1-2; 9 bases are shared with TRBD1. The CDR3 totals 16 residues. CDR1 and CDR2 from the germline V gene are SQVTM and ANQGSEA. Trimming cost V 6 bases and J 2 bases; bases outside gene matches: 13. DNA of the CDR3: TGCAGCGTCCCAGTCCCGGGACAGGGAATAAACTATGGCTACACCTTC. It encodes CSVPVPGQGINYGYTF.